One and the same sample provided the 5 T cell receptor beta chains below, sequenced in a study of cytomegalovirus exposure and HLA in healthy donors. The PCR made use of 60 Vbeta and 13 Jbeta primers. Assay: immunoSEQ multiplex PCR; the TCRdb copy retains only in-frame clones and omits some. The data show 200,000 or so clones, approximately 80% seen once. Sequenced sample: PBMCs. These receptors were obtained from a man aged 40-55 years in good health and CMV-seronegative.

The chain uses TRBV30 and TRBJ1-1; 9 positions agree with TRBD1. The CDR3 has 16 residues. Germline loops: CDR1 GTSNPN, CDR2 SVGIG (reference sequence). Trimming removed 2 bases from V and 1 base from J; junction bases left unmatched: 8. In nucleotides, the CDR3 is TGTGCCTGGAGTTTTAAACCGGGACAGGGGAACACTGAAGCTTTCTTT. Residues: CAWSFKPGQGNTEAFF.

V usage is TRBV7-9 and J usage is TRBJ2-3; 7 bases fit TRBD1. V shed 5 bases, J shed 2 bases, and the junction held 4 bases outside the gene matches. The CDR3 totals 14 residues. Germline V CDR1 and CDR2: SEHNR, FQNEAQ (reference sequence). The CDR3: CASSPTGTTDTQYF. The CDR3 nucleotides are TGTGCCAGCAGCCCGACAGGGACCACAGATACGCAGTATTTT.

This sequence joins TRBV6-1 and TRBJ1-4, with D uncertain. Germline CDR1 MNHNS, CDR2 SASEGT. The CDR3 is 14 residues long. V lost 8 bases, J lost 3 bases, and 13 bases lay in between. The CDR3 DNA reads as TGTGCCAGCGGAGGCTACAGCTCTAATGAAAAACTGTTTTTT. Translating it yields CASGGYSSNEKLFF.

The rearrangement uses TRBV25-1 and TRBJ1-2; 7 bases agree with TRBD1. Trimming took 1 base from V and 8 from J; bases not matched to a gene: 10. Germline loops: CDR1 MGHDK, CDR2 SYGVNS. CDR3 size: 15 residues. The chain's CDR3 is CASSEWGTEFTGYTF. The CDR3 nucleotides read TGTGCCAGCAGTGAATGGGGGACAGAATTTACCGGCTACACCTTC.

V and J are TRBV7-8 and TRBJ2-7; no clear D. The CDR3 spans 12 residues. The V gene's germline CDR1 is SGHVS and CDR2 FQNEAQ. The ends were cut back, 5 bases at V and 3 bases at J, with 8 bases in the middle. Here the CDR3 reads CASSHTSYEQYF. Written as DNA, the CDR3 is TGTGCCAGCAGCCACACCAGCTACGAGCAGTACTTC. Using reference TRBV7-8 and TRBJ2-7 for the parts outside the CDR3, the full variable domain is GAGVSQSPRYKVAKRGQDVALRCDPISGHVSLFWYQQALGQGPEFLTYFQNEAQLDKSGLPSDRFFAERPEGSVSTLKIQRTQQEDSAVYLCASSHTSYEQYFGPGTRLTVT.